A selection of T cell receptor beta chains follows, all from one sample in a study of shared clonotypes between healthy human individuals. Sequenced by immunoSEQ multiplex PCR; TCRdb stores in-frame clones only, minus some. This repertoire shows around 500,000 clones, 81% found once; its top ten account for about 12%. Sequenced sample: PBMCs. The receptors come from a woman aged 40 to 49 in good health. Some clones in this sample may be carry-over from other donors' samples. CDR3s include the opening cysteine and the closing phenylalanine or tryptophan. The D gene is left open where the match is weak. The listing skips clone size in some rows; elsewhere it reads once, few, many or a size class.

J gene: TRBJ2-7
D gene: TRBD2
CDR3 length: 14
clone size: .
V gene: TRBV18
CDR3 DNA: TGTGCCAGCTCACCTCCCCGAGCGGGGGTCGAGCAGTACTTC
CDR3 protein: CASSPPRAGVEQYF

J gene: TRBJ2-7
D gene: .
CDR3 length: 13
clone size: once
V gene: TRBV15
CDR3 DNA: TGTGCCACCTCCGGGACACTGCAGAACGAGCAGTACTTC
CDR3 protein: CATSGTLQNEQYF

J gene: TRBJ2-7
D gene: .
CDR3 length: 15
clone size: .
V gene: TRBV19
CDR3 DNA: TGTGCCAGTAGCCCCGGGACAAGGAGCTCCTACGAGCAGTACTTC
CDR3 protein: CASSPGTRSSYEQYF

J gene: TRBJ2-1
D gene: TRBD2
CDR3 length: 17
clone size: .
V gene: TRBV6-1
CDR3 DNA: TGTGCCAGCAGTGTGGGGACGGGGACTAGCGGAAACAATGAGCAGTTCTTC
CDR3 protein: CASSVGTGTSGNNEQFF

J gene: TRBJ1-3
D gene: .
CDR3 length: 15
clone size: .
V gene: TRBV28
CDR3 DNA: TGTGCCAGCAGGGGAGGGGGGCGCAGGGTAAACACCATATATTTT
CDR3 protein: CASRGGGRRVNTIYF

J gene: TRBJ1-3
D gene: .
CDR3 length: 17
clone size: .
V gene: TRBV15
CDR3 DNA: TGTGCCACCAGCAGAGGAGGCAGCTGGAGCTCTGGAAACACCATATATTTT
CDR3 protein: CATSRGGSWSSGNTIYF

J gene: TRBJ2-7
D gene: TRBD1
CDR3 length: 15
clone size: .
V gene: TRBV7-8
CDR3 DNA: TGTGCCAGCAGCTTAAGGACAGGGTTGGCCTACGAGCAGTACTTC
CDR3 protein: CASSLRTGLAYEQYF

J gene: TRBJ1-3
D gene: .
CDR3 length: 13
clone size: .
V gene: TRBV7-2
CDR3 DNA: TGTGCCAGCAACCAGGGTAAAGGAAACACCATATATTTT
CDR3 protein: CASNQGKGNTIYF

J gene: TRBJ2-7
D gene: .
CDR3 length: 15
clone size: once
V gene: TRBV28
CDR3 DNA: TGTGCCAGCACCGGGGGAAACAGGGGAAGGGACGAGCAGTACTTC
CDR3 protein: CASTGGNRGRDEQYF

J gene: TRBJ1-1
D gene: .
CDR3 length: 13
clone size: .
V gene: TRBV11-2
CDR3 DNA: TGTGCCAGCAGCTTACAGGGGAACACTGAAGCTTTCTTT
CDR3 protein: CASSLQGNTEAFF

J gene: TRBJ2-6
D gene: TRBD2
CDR3 length: 16
clone size: .
V gene: TRBV6-6
CDR3 DNA: TGTGCCAGCACGACTAGCGGGAGCTCTGGGGCCAACGTCCTGACTTTC
CDR3 protein: CASTTSGSSGANVLTF

J gene: TRBJ1-5
D gene: .
CDR3 length: 13
clone size: few
V gene: TRBV30
CDR3 DNA: TGTGCCTGGAGTGTAGCACCGAATCAGCCCCAGCATTTT
CDR3 protein: CAWSVAPNQPQHF

J gene: TRBJ2-2
D gene: .
CDR3 length: 14
clone size: .
V gene: TRBV29-1
CDR3 DNA: TGCAGCGTTGGAAGGGGACCGAACACCGGGGAGCTGTTTTTT
CDR3 protein: CSVGRGPNTGELFF

J gene: TRBJ2-5
D gene: TRBD2
CDR3 length: 16
clone size: .
V gene: TRBV9
CDR3 DNA: TGTGCCAGCAGCGTAGGAGCTAGCGGGAGTGGAGAGACCCAGTACTTC
CDR3 protein: CASSVGASGSGETQYF

J gene: TRBJ2-7
D gene: .
CDR3 length: 14
clone size: .
V gene: TRBV7-9
CDR3 DNA: TGTGCCAGCAGCTTCGGGGCAGCGGAGGGCGAGCAGTACTTC
CDR3 protein: CASSFGAAEGEQYF

J gene: TRBJ2-5
D gene: .
CDR3 length: 15
clone size: once
V gene: TRBV11-3
CDR3 DNA: TGTGCCAGCAGCCTTTCTACAGGGTTCCAAGAGACCCAGTACTTC
CDR3 protein: CASSLSTGFQETQYF

J gene: TRBJ2-7
D gene: .
CDR3 length: 13
clone size: .
V gene: TRBV5-1
CDR3 DNA: TGCGCCAGCAGCTACGACAGGATCTACGAGCAGTACTTC
CDR3 protein: CASSYDRIYEQYF

J gene: TRBJ2-1
D gene: TRBD2
CDR3 length: 14
clone size: once
V gene: TRBV30
CDR3 DNA: TGTGCCTGTTTTCGAAGCGGGAGGGCCAATGAGCAGTTCTTC
CDR3 protein: CACFRSGRANEQFF

J gene: TRBJ2-4
D gene: TRBD2
CDR3 length: 18
clone size: .
V gene: TRBV25-1
CDR3 DNA: TGTGCCAGCAGTGAATCCGGAGCGGGAGCGCTAGCCAAAAACATTCAGTACTTC
CDR3 protein: CASSESGAGALAKNIQYF

J gene: TRBJ1-4
D gene: .
CDR3 length: 13
clone size: .
V gene: TRBV6-1
CDR3 DNA: TGTGCCAGCAGTGATCGTTTAGGGGAAAAACTGTTTTTT
CDR3 protein: CASSDRLGEKLFF

J gene: TRBJ1-2
D gene: .
CDR3 length: 14
clone size: .
V gene: TRBV7-8
CDR3 DNA: TGTGCCAGCAGCTTAGCCAGGGACATCAGGGGCTACACCTTC
CDR3 protein: CASSLARDIRGYTF

J gene: TRBJ2-7
D gene: TRBD1
CDR3 length: 12
clone size: .
V gene: TRBV6-7
CDR3 DNA: TGTGCCAGCACCCGACAGGGCTACGAGCAGTACTTC
CDR3 protein: CASTRQGYEQYF

J gene: TRBJ2-4
D gene: .
CDR3 length: 15
clone size: once
V gene: TRBV28
CDR3 DNA: TGTGCCAGCAGTAACTATTCGTTAGCCAAAAACATTCAGTACTTC
CDR3 protein: CASSNYSLAKNIQYF

J gene: TRBJ2-7
D gene: TRBD2
CDR3 length: 14
clone size: .
V gene: TRBV7-2
CDR3 DNA: TGTGCCAGCAGCTTAGGACTAGCGGGAGTCGAGCAGTACTTC
CDR3 protein: CASSLGLAGVEQYF

J gene: TRBJ2-2
D gene: .
CDR3 length: 14
clone size: .
V gene: TRBV6-4
CDR3 DNA: TGTGCCAGCAGTGACTCGCAGGACACCGGGGAGCTGTTTTTT
CDR3 protein: CASSDSQDTGELFF

J gene: TRBJ1-2
D gene: TRBD1
CDR3 length: 16
clone size: .
V gene: TRBV28
CDR3 DNA: TGTGCCAGCAGTGGGGACAGGCGCAAAGAAACGGGAGGCTACACCTTC
CDR3 protein: CASSGDRRKETGGYTF

J gene: TRBJ2-7
D gene: .
CDR3 length: 14
clone size: .
V gene: TRBV7-9
CDR3 DNA: TGTGCCAGCAGCCGGGACATTGCTATTGTGGGGCAGTACTTC
CDR3 protein: CASSRDIAIVGQYF

J gene: TRBJ2-2
D gene: .
CDR3 length: 13
clone size: few
V gene: TRBV30
CDR3 DNA: TGTGCCTGGAGTTTAGGGAGTAACGGGGAGCTGTTTTTT
CDR3 protein: CAWSLGSNGELFF